This TCR beta chain was profiled in a study of radiotherapy plus CTLA-4 blockade in lung cancer. For the study at large: The study recorded objective responses in 18% of patients and disease control in approximately 31%.

The CDR3 covers 18 residues. V lost 2 bases to trimming and J lost 0 bases; unmatched junction nucleotides: 5. Looked up from germline, CDR1 is SGDLS and CDR2 is YYNGEE. Study-level findings and limits: Once radiotherapy plus ipilimumab had been given, TCR clones derived from tumor expanded in blood.

Remarks on this clone: Its target is unknown.

CTLA-4 blockade with ipilimumab, together with focal radiation, was given to patients with chemo-refractory metastatic non-small-cell lung cancer. This table comes from immunoSEQ multiplex PCR, and its TCRdb copy is limited to in-frame clones, with some not included. The sample has about 77,000 clones, roughly 74% seen once; the top ten hold roughly a tenth. This clonotype was sampled from a human donor with non-small cell lung cancer whose response to radiotherapy plus ipilimumab could not be evaluated. V and J are TRBV9 and TRBJ2-6; TRBD1 matches at 10 bases. The sample consisted of peripheral blood, taken from a patient treated with radiotherapy plus ipilimumab. The CDR3 sequence is CASSVEGQGRSGANVLTF. The DNA for the CDR3 is TGTGCCAGCAGCGTCGAGGGACAGGGGCGCTCTGGGGCCAACGTCCTGACTTTC.